The clone carrying this T cell receptor (beta chain) was counted many times. TCRdb called the 5' RACE reads again in MiXCR, with one record for every CDR3 protein. The sample records about 10,000 distinct CDR3 sequences, over 20% being singletons. Noted time point: blood at routine non-recurrence follow-up after resection. Unsorted samples of tumor, nontumor lung or frozen PBMC had their whole RNA sequenced. This sample is part of a study of spatial heterogeneity in lung cancer. V was clipped by 5 bases and J by 2 bases, with 19 bases between them. Germline V gives CDR1 DFQATT, CDR2 SNEGSKA (reference sequence). The CDR3 loop spans 15 amino acids.

Sequencing used PBMCs, obtained at follow-up. This receptor was identified in a male donor with early-stage non-small cell lung cancer. The V call is TRBV20-1, the J call TRBJ2-7, with D perhaps TRBD1 (6 bases). The CDR3 sequence is CSAAPQDSFPYEQYF. CDR3 DNA: TGCAGTGCTGCCCCCCAGGACAGTTTTCCCTACGAGCAGTACTTC.